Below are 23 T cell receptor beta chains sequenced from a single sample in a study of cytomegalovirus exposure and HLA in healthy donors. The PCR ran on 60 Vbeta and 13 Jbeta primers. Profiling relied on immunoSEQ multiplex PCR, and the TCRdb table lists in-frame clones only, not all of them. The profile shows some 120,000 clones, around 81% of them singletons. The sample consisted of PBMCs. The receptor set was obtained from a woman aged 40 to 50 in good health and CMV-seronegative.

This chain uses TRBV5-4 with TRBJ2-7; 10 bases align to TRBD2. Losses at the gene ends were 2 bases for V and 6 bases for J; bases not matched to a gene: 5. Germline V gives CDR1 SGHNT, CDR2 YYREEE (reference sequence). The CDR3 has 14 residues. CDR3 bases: TGTGCCAGCAGCTTCCAACTAGCGGGGAGCGAGCAGTACTTC. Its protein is CASSFQLAGSEQYF.

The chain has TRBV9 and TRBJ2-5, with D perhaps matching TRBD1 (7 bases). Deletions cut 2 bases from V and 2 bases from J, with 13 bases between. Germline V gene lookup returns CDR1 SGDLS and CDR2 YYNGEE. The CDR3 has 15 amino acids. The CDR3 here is CASSVLSGGQETQYF. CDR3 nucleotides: TGTGCCAGCAGCGTCCTGTCAGGGGGGCAAGAGACCCAGTACTTC.

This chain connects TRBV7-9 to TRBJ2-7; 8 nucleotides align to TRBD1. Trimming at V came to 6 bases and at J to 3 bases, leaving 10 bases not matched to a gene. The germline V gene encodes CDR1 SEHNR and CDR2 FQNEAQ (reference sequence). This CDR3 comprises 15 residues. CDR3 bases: TGTGCCAGCAGTCAAGGACAGGGCCCTAACTACGAGCAGTACTTC. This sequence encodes CASSQGQGPNYEQYF.

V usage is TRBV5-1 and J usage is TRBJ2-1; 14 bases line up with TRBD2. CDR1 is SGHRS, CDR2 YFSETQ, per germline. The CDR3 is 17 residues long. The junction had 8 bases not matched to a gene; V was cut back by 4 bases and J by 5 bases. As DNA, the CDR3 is TGCGCCAGCAGCCTGGGACTAGCGGGGGTGTTTAACAATGAGCAGTTCTTC. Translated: CASSLGLAGVFNNEQFF.

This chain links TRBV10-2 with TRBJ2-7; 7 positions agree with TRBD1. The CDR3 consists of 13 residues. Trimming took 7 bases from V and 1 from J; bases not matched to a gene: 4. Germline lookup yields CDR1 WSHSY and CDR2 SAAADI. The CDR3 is CASILTGSYEQYF. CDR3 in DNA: TGCGCCAGCATCCTGACAGGGTCCTACGAGCAGTACTTC.

In nucleotides, the CDR3 is TGCAGCGCCGAGGTCGGAGGGACCTACTTGAACACTGAAGCTTTCTTT. Amino acid sequence: CSAEVGGTYLNTEAFF. The V and J genes are TRBV29-1 and TRBJ1-1; D may be TRBD1 (5 bases). Germline loops: CDR1 SQVTM, CDR2 ANQGSEA. Trimming took off 7 bases at V and 0 bases at J, with 21 bases between the two ends. There are 16 residues in the CDR3.

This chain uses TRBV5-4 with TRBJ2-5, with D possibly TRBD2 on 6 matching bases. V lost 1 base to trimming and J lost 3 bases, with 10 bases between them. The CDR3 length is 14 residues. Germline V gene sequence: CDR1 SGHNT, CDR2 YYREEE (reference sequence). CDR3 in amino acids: CASSLLTGEETQYF. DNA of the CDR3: TGTGCCAGCAGCTTGTTGACGGGGGAAGAGACCCAGTACTTC. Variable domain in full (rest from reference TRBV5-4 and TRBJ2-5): ETGVTQSPTHLIKTRGQQVTLRCSSQSGHNTVSWYQQALGQGPQFIFQYYREEENGRGNFPPRFSGLQFPNYSSELNVNALELDDSALYLCASSLLTGEETQYFGPGTRLLVL.

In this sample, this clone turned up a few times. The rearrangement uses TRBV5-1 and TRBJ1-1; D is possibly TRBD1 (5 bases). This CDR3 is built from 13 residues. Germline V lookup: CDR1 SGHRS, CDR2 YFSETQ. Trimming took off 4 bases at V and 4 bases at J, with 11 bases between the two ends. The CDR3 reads CASSQGGTTEAFF. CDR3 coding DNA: TGCGCCAGCAGCCAGGGAGGGACCACTGAAGCTTTCTTT.

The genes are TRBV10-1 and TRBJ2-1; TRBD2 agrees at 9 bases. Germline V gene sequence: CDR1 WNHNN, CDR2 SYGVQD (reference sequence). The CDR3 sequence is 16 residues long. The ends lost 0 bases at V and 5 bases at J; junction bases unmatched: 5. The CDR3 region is CASSESGGGAHNEQFF. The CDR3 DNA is TGCGCCAGCAGTGAGTCTGGCGGGGGGGCCCACAATGAGCAGTTCTTC.

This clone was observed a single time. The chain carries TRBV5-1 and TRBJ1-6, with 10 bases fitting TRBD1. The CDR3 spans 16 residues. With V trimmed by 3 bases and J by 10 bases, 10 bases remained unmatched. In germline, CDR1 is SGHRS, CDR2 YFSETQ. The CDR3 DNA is TGCGCCAGCAGCTCCGGTGGAGGGACAGGGGAATCACCCCTCCACTTT. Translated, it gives CASSSGGGTGESPLHF.

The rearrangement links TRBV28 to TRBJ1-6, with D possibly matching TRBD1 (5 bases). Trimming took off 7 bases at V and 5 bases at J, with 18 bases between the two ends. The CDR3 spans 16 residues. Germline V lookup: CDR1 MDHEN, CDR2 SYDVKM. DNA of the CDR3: TGTGCCAGCACTTCACAGAGCAGGGCGGATAATTCACCCCTCCACTTT. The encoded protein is CASTSQSRADNSPLHF. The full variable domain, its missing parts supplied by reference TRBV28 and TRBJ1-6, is DVKVTQSSRYLVKRTGEKVFLECVQDMDHENMFWYRQDPGLGLRLIYFSYDVKMKEKGDIPEGYSVSREKKERFSLILESASTNQTSMYLCASTSQSRADNSPLHFGNGTRLTVT.

The DNA for the CDR3 is TGTGCCAGTAGCCCTGGGTGGCTAGCGGGGACCCCCGAGCAGTACTTC. It encodes CASSPGWLAGTPEQYF. This chain joins TRBV19 and TRBJ2-7; 9 positions match TRBD2. This CDR3 is 16 amino acids long. J lost 6 bases, V lost 6 bases, and 15 bases had no gene match. In germline, CDR1 is LNHDA, CDR2 SQIVND (reference sequence).

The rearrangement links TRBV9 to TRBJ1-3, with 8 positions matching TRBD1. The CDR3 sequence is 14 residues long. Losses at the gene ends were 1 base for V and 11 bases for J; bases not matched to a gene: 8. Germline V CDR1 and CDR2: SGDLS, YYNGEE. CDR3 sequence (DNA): TGTGCCAGCAGCGTACGGACAGGGATTGACGCCATATATTTT. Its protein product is CASSVRTGIDAIYF. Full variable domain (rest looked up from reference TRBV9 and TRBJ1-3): DSGVTQTPKHLITATGQRVTLRCSPRSGDLSVYWYQQSLDQGLQFLIQYYNGEERAKGNILERFSAQQFPDLHSELNLSSLELGDSALYFCASSVRTGIDAIYFGEGSWLTVV.

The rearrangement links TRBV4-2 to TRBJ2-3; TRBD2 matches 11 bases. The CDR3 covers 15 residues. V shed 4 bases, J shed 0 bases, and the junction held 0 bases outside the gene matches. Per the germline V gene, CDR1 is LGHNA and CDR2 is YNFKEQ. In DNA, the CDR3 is TGTGCCAGCAGCCGGACTAGCGGGAGCACAGATACGCAGTATTTT. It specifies CASSRTSGSTDTQYF.

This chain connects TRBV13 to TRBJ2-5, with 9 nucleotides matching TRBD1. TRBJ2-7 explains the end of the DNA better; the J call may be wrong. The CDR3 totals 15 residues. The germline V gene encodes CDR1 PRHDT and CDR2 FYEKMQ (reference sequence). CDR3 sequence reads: CASLTRTGEEDEQYF. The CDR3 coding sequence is TGTGCCAGTCTAACGAGGACAGGGGAGGAGGACGAGCAGTACTTC.

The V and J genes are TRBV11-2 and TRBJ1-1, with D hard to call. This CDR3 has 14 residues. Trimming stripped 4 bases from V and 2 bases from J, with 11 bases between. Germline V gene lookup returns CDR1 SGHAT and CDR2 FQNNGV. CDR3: CASSSTNKNTEAFF. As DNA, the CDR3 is TGTGCCAGCAGCTCAACCAACAAAAACACTGAAGCTTTCTTT. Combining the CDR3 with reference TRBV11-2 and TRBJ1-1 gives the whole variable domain EAGVAQSPRYKIIEKRQSVAFWCNPISGHATLYWYQQILGQGPKLLIQFQNNGVVDDSQLPKDRFSAERLKGVDSTLKIQPAKLEDSAVYLCASSSTNKNTEAFFGQGTRLTVV.

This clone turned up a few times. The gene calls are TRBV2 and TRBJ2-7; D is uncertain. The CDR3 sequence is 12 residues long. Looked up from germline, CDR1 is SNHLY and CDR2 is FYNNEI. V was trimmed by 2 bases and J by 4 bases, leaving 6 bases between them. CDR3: CASSEYGYEQYF. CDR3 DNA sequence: TGTGCCAGCAGTGAATACGGGTACGAGCAGTACTTC.

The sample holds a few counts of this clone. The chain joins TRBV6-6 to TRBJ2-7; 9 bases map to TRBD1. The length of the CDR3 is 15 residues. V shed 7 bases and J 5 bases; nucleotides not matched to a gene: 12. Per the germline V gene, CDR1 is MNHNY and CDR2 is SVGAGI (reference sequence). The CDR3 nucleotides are TGTGCCAGCATCGGTTCGGGGACAGGGAGGGACGAGCAGTACTTC. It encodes CASIGSGTGRDEQYF.

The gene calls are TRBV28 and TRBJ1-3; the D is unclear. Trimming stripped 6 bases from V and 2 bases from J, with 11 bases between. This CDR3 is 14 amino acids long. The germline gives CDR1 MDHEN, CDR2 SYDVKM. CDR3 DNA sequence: TGTGCCAGCAGACTCCCTTCCACTGGAAACACCATATATTTT. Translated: CASRLPSTGNTIYF. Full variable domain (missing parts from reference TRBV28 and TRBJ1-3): DVKVTQSSRYLVKRTGEKVFLECVQDMDHENMFWYRQDPGLGLRLIYFSYDVKMKEKGDIPEGYSVSREKKERFSLILESASTNQTSMYLCASRLPSTGNTIYFGEGSWLTVV.

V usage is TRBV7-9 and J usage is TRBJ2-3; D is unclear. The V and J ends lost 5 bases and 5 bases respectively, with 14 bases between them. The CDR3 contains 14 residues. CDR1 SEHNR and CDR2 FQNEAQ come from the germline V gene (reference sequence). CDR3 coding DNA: TGTGCCAGCAGCCAAAGCCCCGGTGTAGATACGCAGTATTTT. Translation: CASSQSPGVDTQYF.

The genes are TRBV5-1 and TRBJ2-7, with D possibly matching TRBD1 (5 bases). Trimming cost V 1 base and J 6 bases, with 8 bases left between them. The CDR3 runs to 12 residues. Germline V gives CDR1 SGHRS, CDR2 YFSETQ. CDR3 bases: TGCGCCAGCAGCTTGTCAGGGTTCGAGCAGTACTTC. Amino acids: CASSLSGFEQYF.

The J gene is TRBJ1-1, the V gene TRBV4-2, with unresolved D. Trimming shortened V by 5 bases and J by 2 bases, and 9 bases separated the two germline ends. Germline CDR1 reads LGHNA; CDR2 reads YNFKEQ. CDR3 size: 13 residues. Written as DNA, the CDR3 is TGTGCCAGCAGCTTGCAAAGCAACACTGAAGCTTTCTTT. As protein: CASSLQSNTEAFF.

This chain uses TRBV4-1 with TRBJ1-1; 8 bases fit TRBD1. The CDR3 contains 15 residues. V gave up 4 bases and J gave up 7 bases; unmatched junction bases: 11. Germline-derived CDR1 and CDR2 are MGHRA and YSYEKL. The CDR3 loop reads CASSLAGGELGEAFF. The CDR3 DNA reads TGCGCCAGCAGCCTCGCAGGGGGCGAGTTGGGTGAAGCTTTCTTT.